The 2 T cell receptor beta chains reported below all come from one sample, sequenced in a study of cytomegalovirus exposure and HLA in healthy donors. The primer mix had 60 Vbeta and 13 Jbeta primers. Method: immunoSEQ multiplex PCR; TCRdb's copy keeps in-frame clones and lacks some. The sample shows about 190,000 clones, approximately 80% of them seen only once. Sequencing used PBMCs. These receptor sequences come from a woman aged 40 to 50 in good health and CMV-seronegative.

This clone showed up just a few times. The CDR3 coding sequence is TGCGCCAGCAGCCAAACGGGAAATCAGCCCCAGCATTTT. Its protein is CASSQTGNQPQHF. The chain carries TRBV4-1 and TRBJ1-5; D unclear. From germline, CDR1 is MGHRA and CDR2 YSYEKL. The V and J ends lost 2 bases and 4 bases respectively, with 6 bases between them. The CDR3 is 13 residues long.

The chain employs TRBV19 and TRBJ2-3; 12 bases match TRBD2. After removal of 3 bases from V and 0 bases from J, the junction contained 4 bases not matched to a gene. Looked up from germline, CDR1 is LNHDA and CDR2 is SQIVND (reference sequence). The CDR3 runs to 17 residues. The CDR3 region is CASSIWTSGVSTDTQYF. CDR3 coding DNA: TGTGCCAGTAGTATCTGGACTAGCGGGGTTAGCACAGATACGCAGTATTTT.